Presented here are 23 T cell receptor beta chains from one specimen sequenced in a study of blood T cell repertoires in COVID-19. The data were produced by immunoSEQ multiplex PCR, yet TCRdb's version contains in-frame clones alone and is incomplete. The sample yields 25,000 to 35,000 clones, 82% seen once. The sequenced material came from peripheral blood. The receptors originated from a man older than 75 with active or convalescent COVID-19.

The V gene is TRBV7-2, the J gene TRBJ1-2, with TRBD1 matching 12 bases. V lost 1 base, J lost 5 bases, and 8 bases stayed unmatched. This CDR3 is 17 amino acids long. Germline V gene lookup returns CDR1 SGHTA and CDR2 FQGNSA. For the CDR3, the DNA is TGTGCCAGCAGCTTAGAGGGACAGGGGGCGACTGGGTATGGCTACACCTTC. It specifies CASSLEGQGATGYGYTF.

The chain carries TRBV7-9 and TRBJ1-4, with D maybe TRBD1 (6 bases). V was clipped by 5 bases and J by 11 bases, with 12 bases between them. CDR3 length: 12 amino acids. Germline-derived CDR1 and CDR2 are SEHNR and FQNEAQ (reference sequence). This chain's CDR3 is CASSTQGDKLFF. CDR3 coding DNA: TGTGCCAGCAGCACACAGGGTGACAAACTGTTTTTT.

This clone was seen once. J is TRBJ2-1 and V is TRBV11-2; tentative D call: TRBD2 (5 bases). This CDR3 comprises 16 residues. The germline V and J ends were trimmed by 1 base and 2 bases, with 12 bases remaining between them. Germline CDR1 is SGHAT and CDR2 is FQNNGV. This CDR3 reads CASSLGLERAYNEQFF. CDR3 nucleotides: TGTGCCAGCAGCTTAGGACTGGAGAGGGCCTACAATGAGCAGTTCTTC.

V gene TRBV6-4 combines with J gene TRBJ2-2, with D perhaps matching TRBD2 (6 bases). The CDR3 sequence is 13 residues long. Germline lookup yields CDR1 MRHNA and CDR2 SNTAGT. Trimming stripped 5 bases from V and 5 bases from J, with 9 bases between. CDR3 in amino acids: CASSTSRTGELFF. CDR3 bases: TGTGCCAGCAGTACTAGCCGTACCGGGGAGCTGTTTTTT.

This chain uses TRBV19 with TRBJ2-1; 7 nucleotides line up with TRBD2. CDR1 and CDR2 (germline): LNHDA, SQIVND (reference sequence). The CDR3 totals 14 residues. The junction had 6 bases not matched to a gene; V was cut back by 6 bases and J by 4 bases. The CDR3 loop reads CASRVGGSYNEQFF. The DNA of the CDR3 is TGTGCCAGTAGAGTTGGCGGGAGTTACAATGAGCAGTTCTTC.

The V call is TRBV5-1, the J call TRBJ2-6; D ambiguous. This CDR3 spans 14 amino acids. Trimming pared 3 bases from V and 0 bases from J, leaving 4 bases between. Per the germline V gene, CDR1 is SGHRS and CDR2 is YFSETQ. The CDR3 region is CASSSNSGANVLTF. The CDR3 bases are TGCGCCAGCAGCTCAAACTCTGGGGCCAACGTCCTGACTTTC.

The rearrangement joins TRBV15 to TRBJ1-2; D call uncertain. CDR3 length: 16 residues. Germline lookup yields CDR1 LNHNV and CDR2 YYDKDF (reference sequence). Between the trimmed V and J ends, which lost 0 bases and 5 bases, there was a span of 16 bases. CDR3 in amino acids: CATSRDARISTYGYTF. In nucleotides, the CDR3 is TGTGCCACCAGCAGAGATGCGAGGATTTCTACGTATGGCTACACCTTC.

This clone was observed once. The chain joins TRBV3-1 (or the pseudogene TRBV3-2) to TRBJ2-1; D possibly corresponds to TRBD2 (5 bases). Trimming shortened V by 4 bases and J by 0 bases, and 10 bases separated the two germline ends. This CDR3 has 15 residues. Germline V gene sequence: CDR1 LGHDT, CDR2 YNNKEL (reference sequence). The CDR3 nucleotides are TGTGCCAGCAGCCTTACGGGGAGCTCCTACAATGAGCAGTTCTTC. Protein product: CASSLTGSSYNEQFF.

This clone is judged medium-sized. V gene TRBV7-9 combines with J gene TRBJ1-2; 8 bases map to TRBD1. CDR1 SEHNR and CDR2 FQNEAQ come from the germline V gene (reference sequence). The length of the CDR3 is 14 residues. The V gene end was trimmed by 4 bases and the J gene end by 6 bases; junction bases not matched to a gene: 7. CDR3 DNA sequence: TGTGCCAGCAGCTCGACAGGGGCGGGACATGGCTACACCTTC. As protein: CASSSTGAGHGYTF.

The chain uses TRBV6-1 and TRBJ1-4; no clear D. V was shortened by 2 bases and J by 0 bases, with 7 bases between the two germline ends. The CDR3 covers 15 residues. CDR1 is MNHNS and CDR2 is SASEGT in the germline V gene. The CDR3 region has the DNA TGTGCCAGCAGTGAAATCGCGGCAACTAATGAAAAACTGTTTTTT. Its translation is CASSEIAATNEKLFF.

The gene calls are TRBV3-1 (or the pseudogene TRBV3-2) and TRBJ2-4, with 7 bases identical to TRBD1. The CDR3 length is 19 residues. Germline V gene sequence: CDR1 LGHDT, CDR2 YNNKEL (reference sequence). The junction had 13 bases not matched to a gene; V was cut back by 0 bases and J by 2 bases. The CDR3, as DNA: TGTGCCAGCAGCCAAGAGGCAAGTGGGACAGCATTTCCCAAAAACATTCAGTACTTC. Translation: CASSQEASGTAFPKNIQYF.

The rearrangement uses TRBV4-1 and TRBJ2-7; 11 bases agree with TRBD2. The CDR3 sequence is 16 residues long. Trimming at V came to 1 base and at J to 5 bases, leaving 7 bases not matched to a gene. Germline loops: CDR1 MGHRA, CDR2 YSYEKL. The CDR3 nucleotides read TGCGCCAGCAGCCAAGTAATAGCGGGAGGGCCCAACGAGCAGTACTTC. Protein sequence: CASSQVIAGGPNEQYF.

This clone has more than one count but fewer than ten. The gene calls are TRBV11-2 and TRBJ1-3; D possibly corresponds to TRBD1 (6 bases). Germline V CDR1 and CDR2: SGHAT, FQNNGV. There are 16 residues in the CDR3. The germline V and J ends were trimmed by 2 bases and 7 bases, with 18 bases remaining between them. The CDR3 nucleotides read TGTGCCAGCAGCTTAATGGATGGGGGCCCGGGCAACACCATATATTTT. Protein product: CASSLMDGGPGNTIYF.

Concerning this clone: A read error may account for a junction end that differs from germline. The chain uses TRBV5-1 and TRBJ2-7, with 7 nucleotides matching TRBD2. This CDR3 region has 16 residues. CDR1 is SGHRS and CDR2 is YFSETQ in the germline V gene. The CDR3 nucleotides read TGCGCCAGCACCTTGAGTCCGGCGGGGGTCGGCGGGGAGCAGTACTTC. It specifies CASTLSPAGVGGEQYF.

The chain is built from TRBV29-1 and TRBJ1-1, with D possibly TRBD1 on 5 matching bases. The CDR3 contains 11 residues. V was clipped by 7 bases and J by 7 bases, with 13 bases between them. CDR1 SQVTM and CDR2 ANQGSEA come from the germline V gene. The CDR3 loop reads CSAQSQGEAFF. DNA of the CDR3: TGCAGCGCCCAAAGCCAGGGTGAAGCTTTCTTT. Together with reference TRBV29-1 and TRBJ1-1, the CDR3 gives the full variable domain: SAVISQKPSRDICQRGTSLTIQCQVDSQVTMMFWYRQQPGQSLTLIATANQGSEATYESGFVIDKFPISRPNLTFSTLTVSNMSPEDSSIYLCSAQSQGEAFFGQGTRLTVV.

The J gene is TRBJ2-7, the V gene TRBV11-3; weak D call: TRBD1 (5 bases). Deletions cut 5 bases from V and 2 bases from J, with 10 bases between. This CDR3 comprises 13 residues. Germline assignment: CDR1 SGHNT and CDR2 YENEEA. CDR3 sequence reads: CASSGRGAYEQYF. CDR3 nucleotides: TGTGCCAGCAGCGGTAGGGGCGCCTACGAGCAGTACTTC.

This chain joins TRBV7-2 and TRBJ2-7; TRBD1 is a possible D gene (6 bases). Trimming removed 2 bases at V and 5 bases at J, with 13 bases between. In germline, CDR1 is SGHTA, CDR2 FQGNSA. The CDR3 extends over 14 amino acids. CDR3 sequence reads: CASSLTWTDNEQYF. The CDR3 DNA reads TGTGCCAGCAGCTTAACCTGGACAGACAACGAGCAGTACTTC.

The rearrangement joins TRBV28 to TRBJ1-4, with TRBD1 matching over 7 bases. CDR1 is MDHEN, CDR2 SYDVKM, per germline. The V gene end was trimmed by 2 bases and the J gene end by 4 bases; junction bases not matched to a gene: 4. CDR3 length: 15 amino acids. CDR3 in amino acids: CASSLRDSLNEKLFF. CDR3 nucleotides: TGTGCCAGCAGTTTACGGGACAGCCTTAATGAAAAACTGTTTTTT.

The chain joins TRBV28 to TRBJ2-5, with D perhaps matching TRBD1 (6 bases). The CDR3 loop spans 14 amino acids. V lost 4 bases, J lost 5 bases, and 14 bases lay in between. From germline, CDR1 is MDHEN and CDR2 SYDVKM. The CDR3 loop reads CASSYTGLGETQYF. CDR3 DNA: TGTGCCAGCAGTTATACAGGGTTAGGGGAGACCCAGTACTTC.

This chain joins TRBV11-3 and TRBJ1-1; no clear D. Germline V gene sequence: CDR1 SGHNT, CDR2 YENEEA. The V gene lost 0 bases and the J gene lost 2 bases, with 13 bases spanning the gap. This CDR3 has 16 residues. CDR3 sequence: CASSLEWMGRNTEAFF. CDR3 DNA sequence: TGTGCCAGCAGCTTAGAGTGGATGGGGAGAAACACTGAAGCTTTCTTT.

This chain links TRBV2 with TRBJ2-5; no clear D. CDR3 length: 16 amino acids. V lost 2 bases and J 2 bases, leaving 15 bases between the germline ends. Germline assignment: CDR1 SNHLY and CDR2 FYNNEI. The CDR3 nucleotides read TGTGCCAGCAGTGAATCGGTACAGTCTCTTCAAGAGACCCAGTACTTC. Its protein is CASSESVQSLQETQYF. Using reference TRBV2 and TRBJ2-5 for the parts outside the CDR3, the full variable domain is EPEVTQTPSHQVTQMGQEVILRCVPISNHLYFYWYRQILGQKVEFLVSFYNNEISEKSEIFDDQFSVERPDGSNFTLKIRSTKLEDSAMYFCASSESVQSLQETQYFGPGTRLLVL.

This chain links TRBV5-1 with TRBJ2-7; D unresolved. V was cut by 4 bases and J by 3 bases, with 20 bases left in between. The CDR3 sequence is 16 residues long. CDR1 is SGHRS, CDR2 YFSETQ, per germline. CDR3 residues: CASSPPGSPDDYEQYF. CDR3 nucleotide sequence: TGCGCCAGCAGCCCACCCGGGTCCCCAGACGACTACGAGCAGTACTTC.

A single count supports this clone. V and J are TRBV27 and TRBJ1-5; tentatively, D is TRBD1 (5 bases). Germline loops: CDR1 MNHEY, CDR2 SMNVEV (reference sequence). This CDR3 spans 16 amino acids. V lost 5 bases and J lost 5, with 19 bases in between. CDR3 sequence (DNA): TGTGCCAGCAGTCCTCAACAGGTACGCGGGGATCAGCCCCAGCATTTT. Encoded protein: CASSPQQVRGDQPQHF.